These 22 T cell receptor beta chains were sequenced from one sample in a study of blood T cell repertoires in COVID-19. Sequencing used immunoSEQ multiplex PCR; TCRdb keeps in-frame clones, though not all of them. The table shows roughly 200,000 clones, with just under 80% occurring only once. Sequenced material: peripheral blood. These receptors were taken from a woman over 75 with active or convalescent COVID-19.

CDR3 region: CASIDGQGLYGYTF. Written as DNA, the CDR3 is TGTGCCAGCATAGACGGACAGGGGTTGTATGGCTACACCTTC. The chain joins TRBV28 to TRBJ1-2; 9 nucleotides line up with TRBD1. This CDR3 contains 14 residues. The germline CDR1 and CDR2 sequences are MDHEN and SYDVKM. Trimming removed 7 bases from V and 5 bases from J; junction bases left unmatched: 8.

The rearrangement links TRBV7-9 to TRBJ2-2, with 9 bases identical to TRBD1. This CDR3 spans 16 amino acids. Germline CDR1 and CDR2: SEHNR and FQNEAQ (reference sequence). With V trimmed by 1 base and J by 3 bases, 3 bases remained unmatched. The CDR3 is CASSLGGTGHTGELFF. The CDR3 region has the DNA TGTGCCAGCAGCTTAGGTGGGACAGGGCACACCGGGGAGCTGTTTTTT.

This clone showed up just once. The genes are TRBV27 and TRBJ1-6; 8 bases align to TRBD1. The CDR3 covers 15 residues. CDR1 and CDR2 from the germline V gene are MNHEY and SMNVEV (reference sequence). The J segment lost 8 bases and the V segment lost 6 bases, leaving 9 bases of the junction unmatched. The CDR3 loop reads CASRQTGDFYSPLHF. The CDR3, as DNA: TGTGCCAGCAGACAGACAGGGGACTTTTATTCACCCCTCCACTTT.

The V call is TRBV19, the J call TRBJ1-1; weak D call: TRBD1 (5 bases). V lost 6 bases to trimming and J lost 4 bases, with 21 bases between them. This CDR3 region has 16 residues. CDR1 and CDR2 (germline): LNHDA, SQIVND (reference sequence). The CDR3: CASSSLEGSGGTEAFF. In nucleotides, the CDR3 is TGTGCCAGTAGCTCCTTGGAGGGGTCGGGGGGCACTGAAGCTTTCTTT.

The sample holds a few counts of this clone. The V call is TRBV2, the J call TRBJ2-1; 10 bases align to TRBD1. J was trimmed by 6 bases and V by 3 bases; bases with no gene match: 2. There are 14 residues in the CDR3. Germline V gene data show CDR1 as SNHLY and CDR2 as FYNNEI. For the CDR3, the DNA is TGTGCCAGCAGTGAGGGACAGGGGATCAATGAGCAGTTCTTC. Translation: CASSEGQGINEQFF. Using reference TRBV2 and TRBJ2-1 for the parts outside the CDR3, the full variable domain is EPEVTQTPSHQVTQMGQEVILRCVPISNHLYFYWYRQILGQKVEFLVSFYNNEISEKSEIFDDQFSVERPDGSNFTLKIRSTKLEDSAMYFCASSEGQGINEQFFGPGTRLTVL.

In its sample, this clone was seen once. The gene calls are TRBV7-7 and TRBJ2-7, with 12 bases matching TRBD1. Germline-derived CDR1 and CDR2 are SSHAT and FNYEAQ (reference sequence). The CDR3 runs to 15 residues. The J segment lost 4 bases and the V segment lost 1 base, leaving 2 bases of the junction unmatched. CDR3 amino acids: CASSLGDRGPYEQYF. CDR3 nucleotide sequence: TGTGCCAGCAGCTTAGGGGACAGGGGGCCTTACGAGCAGTACTTC.

The J gene is TRBJ1-2, the V gene TRBV7-8; 10 bases match TRBD1. Trimming cost V 5 bases and J 5 bases; bases outside gene matches: 8. Germline V gene sequence: CDR1 SGHVS, CDR2 FQNEAQ. This CDR3 spans 15 amino acids. CDR3 protein: CASSPGQGGYYGYTF. The CDR3 DNA reads TGTGCCAGCAGCCCCGGACAGGGGGGATATTATGGCTACACCTTC.

This clone was observed a handful of times. The V and J genes are TRBV7-9 and TRBJ1-4; a weak D match, TRBD1 (6 bases). Germline V gives CDR1 SEHNR, CDR2 FQNEAQ (reference sequence). The CDR3 sequence is 15 residues long. V lost 2 bases to trimming and J lost 7 bases, with 14 bases between them. CDR3 nucleotides: TGTGCCAGCAGCTTATTAACAGGGACACTTGAAAAACTGTTTTTT. Its protein product is CASSLLTGTLEKLFF.

The chain employs TRBV5-1 and TRBJ1-1; perhaps TRBD1 as D (6 bases). Germline loops: CDR1 SGHRS, CDR2 YFSETQ. The CDR3 is 13 amino acids. Trimming cost V 5 bases and J 1 base, with 9 bases left between them. The CDR3 nucleotides are TGCGCCAGCAGTAAAGGGGGGAACACTGAAGCTTTCTTT. It is translated as CASSKGGNTEAFF.

V usage is TRBV27 and J usage is TRBJ2-5; perhaps TRBD2 as D (5 bases). The CDR3 consists of 14 residues. The V and J ends lost 2 bases and 7 bases respectively, with 14 bases between them. Per the germline V gene, CDR1 is MNHEY and CDR2 is SMNVEV (reference sequence). CDR3 sequence: CASSLGLNRGTQYF. The DNA for the CDR3 is TGTGCCAGCAGTTTAGGACTGAATCGTGGGACCCAGTACTTC.

This chain links TRBV9 with TRBJ2-3; possibly TRBD1 for D (6 bases). Trimming cost V 0 bases and J 1 base, with 12 bases left between them. The germline V gene encodes CDR1 SGDLS and CDR2 YYNGEE. The CDR3 has 16 residues. CDR3 bases: TGTGCCAGCAGCGTAGAAGCGTCAGGGGGCACAGATACGCAGTATTTT. It codes for CASSVEASGGTDTQYF.

This clone has a handful of counts. The chain carries TRBV28 and TRBJ1-3; D possibly corresponds to TRBD1 (6 bases). CDR1 MDHEN and CDR2 SYDVKM come from the germline V gene. This CDR3 is 14 amino acids long. V lost 8 bases and J lost 2, with 13 bases in between. The CDR3 DNA reads TGTGCCAGCGGCTCCTCAGGGGCTGGAAACACCATATATTTT. Its protein is CASGSSGAGNTIYF. Based on the CDR3 plus reference TRBV28 and TRBJ1-3, the full variable domain is DVKVTQSSRYLVKRTGEKVFLECVQDMDHENMFWYRQDPGLGLRLIYFSYDVKMKEKGDIPEGYSVSREKKERFSLILESASTNQTSMYLCASGSSGAGNTIYFGEGSWLTVV.

V usage is TRBV6-5 and J usage is TRBJ1-1, with 9 bases identical to TRBD1. Per the germline V gene, CDR1 is MNHEY and CDR2 is SVGAGI. Trimming took 6 bases from V and 5 from J; bases not matched to a gene: 4. CDR3 size: 13 residues. The CDR3 is CASSGQGNTEAFF. CDR3 nucleotides: TGTGCCAGCAGCGGACAGGGGAATACTGAAGCTTTCTTT.

The count of this clone is one. This chain joins TRBV6-5 and TRBJ2-1, with 9 nucleotides matching TRBD2. Germline V gene data show CDR1 as MNHEY and CDR2 as SVGAGI. The CDR3 loop spans 15 amino acids. The ends lost 0 bases at V and 8 bases at J; junction bases unmatched: 5. The CDR3 spells CASSYSRGGLDEQFF. CDR3 coding DNA: TGTGCCAGCAGTTACTCGCGGGGGGGCCTCGATGAGCAGTTCTTC.

On this clone: Other DNA sequences in the same sample also yield this CDR3. The rearrangement links TRBV9 to TRBJ1-3; D gene unclear. The V gene's germline CDR1 is SGDLS and CDR2 YYNGEE. Trimming cost V 2 bases and J 1 base, with 4 bases left between them. The CDR3 runs 13 residues. This chain's CDR3 is CASSVPSGNTIYF. In DNA, the CDR3 is TGTGCCAGCAGCGTCCCTTCTGGAAACACCATATATTTT.

The gene calls are TRBV11-2 and TRBJ2-3; D gene unclear. The CDR3 length is 13 residues. Germline V gives CDR1 SGHAT, CDR2 FQNNGV. The ends were cut back, 1 base at V and 6 bases at J, with 8 bases in the middle. CDR3 DNA: TGTGCCAGCAGCTTAGGAACCGCGGATACGCAGTATTTT. Amino acid sequence: CASSLGTADTQYF.

Here the CDR3 reads CASSSGTSSGEQYF. CDR3 in DNA: TGTGCCAGCAGTTCCGGGACTAGTTCGGGCGAGCAGTACTTC. J is TRBJ2-7 and V is TRBV6-5; 8 nucleotides agree with TRBD2. The CDR3 is 14 residues long. Germline assignment: CDR1 MNHEY and CDR2 SVGAGI. Germline trimming cut 4 bases from V and 6 bases from J; bases unmatched to any gene: 8.

The chain is built from TRBV6-5 and TRBJ1-5; D is perhaps TRBD1 (6 bases). V was trimmed by 7 bases and J by 3 bases, leaving 13 bases between them. The CDR3 loop spans 14 amino acids. CDR1 is MNHEY and CDR2 is SVGAGI in the germline V gene. The CDR3 coding sequence is TGTGCCAGCACCAAACGGGACAACAATCAGCCCCAGCATTTT. Amino acid sequence: CASTKRDNNQPQHF.

V usage is TRBV6-6 and J usage is TRBJ2-2, with 10 bases lining up with TRBD2. Germline V gene lookup returns CDR1 MNHNY and CDR2 SVGAGI (reference sequence). V lost 5 bases, J lost 3 bases, and 12 bases stayed unmatched. CDR3 length equals 18 residues. The CDR3 is CASSLERGGIRDTGELFF. The DNA of the CDR3 is TGTGCCAGCAGTCTAGAGCGGGGGGGAATCCGGGACACCGGGGAGCTGTTTTTT.

CDR3 coding DNA: TGTGCCAGCAGCCCCCGAGGTGGAGGGTACACTGAAGCTTTCTTT. Translated: CASSPRGGGYTEAFF. V gene TRBV3-1 (or the pseudogene TRBV3-2) combines with J gene TRBJ1-1; D remains unclear. CDR3 length: 15 residues. Germline lookup yields CDR1 LGHDT and CDR2 YNNKEL (reference sequence). V was cut by 4 bases and J by 3 bases, with 15 bases left in between.

V and J are TRBV2 and TRBJ1-2, with TRBD1 matching 7 bases. Trimming took 1 base from V and 5 from J; bases not matched to a gene: 4. There are 14 residues in the CDR3. CDR1 is SNHLY and CDR2 is FYNNEI in the germline V gene. CDR3 nucleotides: TGTGCCAGCAGTGAAGATCAGGGGGTATATGGCTACACCTTC. It is translated as CASSEDQGVYGYTF.

The chain uses TRBV14 and TRBJ2-1, with D unresolved. The CDR3 has 16 residues. Trimming stripped 1 base from V and 2 bases from J, with 12 bases between. Germline CDR1 reads SGHDN; CDR2 reads FVKESK. CDR3 in amino acids: CASSQGSLGAYNEQFF. DNA for the CDR3: TGTGCCAGCAGCCAAGGCAGCCTAGGCGCCTACAATGAGCAGTTCTTC.